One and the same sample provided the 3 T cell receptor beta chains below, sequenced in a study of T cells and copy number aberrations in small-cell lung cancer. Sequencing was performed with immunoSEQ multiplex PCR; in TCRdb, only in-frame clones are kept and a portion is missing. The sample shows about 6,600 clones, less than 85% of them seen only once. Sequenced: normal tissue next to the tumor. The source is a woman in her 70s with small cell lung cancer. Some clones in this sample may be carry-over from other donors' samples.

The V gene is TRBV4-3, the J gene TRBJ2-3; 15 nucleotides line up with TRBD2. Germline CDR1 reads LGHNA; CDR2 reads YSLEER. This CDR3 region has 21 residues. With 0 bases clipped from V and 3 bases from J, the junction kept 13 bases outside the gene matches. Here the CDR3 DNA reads TGCGCCAGCAGCCAAGATCCTAAACGGACTAGCGGGAGGGCCATTACAGATACGCAGTATTTT. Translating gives CASSQDPKRTSGRAITDTQYF.

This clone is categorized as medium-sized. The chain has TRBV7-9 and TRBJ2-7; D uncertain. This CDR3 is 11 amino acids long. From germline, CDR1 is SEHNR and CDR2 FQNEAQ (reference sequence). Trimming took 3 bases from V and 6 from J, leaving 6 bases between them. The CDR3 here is CASSFDGEQYF. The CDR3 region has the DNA TGTGCCAGCAGCTTCGATGGCGAGCAGTACTTC. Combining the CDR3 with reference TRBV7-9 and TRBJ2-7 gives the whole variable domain DTGVSQNPRHKITKRGQNVTFRCDPISEHNRLYWYRQTLGQGPEFLTYFQNEAQLEKSRLLSDRFSAERPKGSFSTLEIQRTEQGDSAMYLCASSFDGEQYFGPGTRLTVT.

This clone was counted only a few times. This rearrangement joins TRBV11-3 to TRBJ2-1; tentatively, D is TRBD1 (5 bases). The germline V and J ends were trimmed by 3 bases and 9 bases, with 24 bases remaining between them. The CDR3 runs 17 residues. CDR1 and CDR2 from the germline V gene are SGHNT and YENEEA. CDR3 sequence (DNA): TGTGCCAGCAGCTTCTCGGGTGGGGCTCAGGGAAAGGTTGAGCAGTTCTTC. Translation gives CASSFSGGAQGKVEQFF.